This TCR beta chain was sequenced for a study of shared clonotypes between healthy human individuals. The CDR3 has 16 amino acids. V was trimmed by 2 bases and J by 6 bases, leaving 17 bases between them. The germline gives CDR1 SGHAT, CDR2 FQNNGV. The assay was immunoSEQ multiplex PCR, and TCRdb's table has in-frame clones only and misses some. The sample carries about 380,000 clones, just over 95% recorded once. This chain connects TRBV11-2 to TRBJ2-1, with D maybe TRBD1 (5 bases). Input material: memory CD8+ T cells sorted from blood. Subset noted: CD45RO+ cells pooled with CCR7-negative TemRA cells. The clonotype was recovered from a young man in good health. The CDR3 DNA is TGTGCCAGCAGCTTAAACAGGTACTCGGGTCGCAATGAGCAGTTCTTC. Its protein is CASSLNRYSGRNEQFF.